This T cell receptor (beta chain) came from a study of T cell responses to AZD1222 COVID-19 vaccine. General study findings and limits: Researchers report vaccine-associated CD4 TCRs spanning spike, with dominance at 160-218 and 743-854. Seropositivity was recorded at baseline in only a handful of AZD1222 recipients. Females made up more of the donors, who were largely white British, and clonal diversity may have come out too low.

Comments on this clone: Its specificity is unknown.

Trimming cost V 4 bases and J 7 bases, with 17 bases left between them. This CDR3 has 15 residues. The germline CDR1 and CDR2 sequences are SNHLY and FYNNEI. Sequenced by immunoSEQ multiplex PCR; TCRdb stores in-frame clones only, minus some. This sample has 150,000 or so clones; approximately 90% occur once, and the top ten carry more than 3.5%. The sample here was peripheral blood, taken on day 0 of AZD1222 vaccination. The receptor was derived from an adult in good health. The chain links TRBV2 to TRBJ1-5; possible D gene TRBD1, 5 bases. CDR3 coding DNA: TGTGCCAGCAGTGGGGTCCTGGGGGAGGAACAGCCCCAGCATTTT. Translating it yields CASSGVLGEEQPQHF.